Presented here are 28 T cell receptor beta chains from one specimen sequenced in a study of T cell responses to AZD1222 COVID-19 vaccine. Assay: immunoSEQ multiplex PCR; the TCRdb copy retains only in-frame clones and omits some. The sample yields some 120,000 clones, more than 85% seen once. Here the sequenced sample was peripheral blood, taken on day 0 of AZD1222 vaccination. These receptors came from an adult in good health.

The V call is TRBV7-9, the J call TRBJ1-3; D is undetermined. Germline V gene data show CDR1 as SEHNR and CDR2 as FQNEAQ (reference sequence). CDR3 length: 10 amino acids. Trimming removed 5 bases from V and 8 bases from J, with 4 bases in between. CDR3 sequence reads: CASSQDTIYF. The DNA for the CDR3 is TGTGCCAGCAGCCAGGACACCATATATTTT.

The chain employs TRBV19 and TRBJ2-2; TRBD1 agrees at 10 bases. J gave up 2 bases and V 6 bases, and 6 bases lay outside the gene matches. The CDR3 has 16 residues. Germline V gene lookup returns CDR1 LNHDA and CDR2 SQIVND (reference sequence). Here the CDR3 DNA reads TGTGCCAGTAGCCTGACAGGGGGCTTTAACACCGGGGAGCTGTTTTTT. This encodes CASSLTGGFNTGELFF.

In nucleotides, the CDR3 is TGCGCCAGCAGACCCCCGGACAGTTCAAGCAATCAGCCCCAGCATTTT. Its translation: CASRPPDSSSNQPQHF. J is TRBJ1-5 and V is TRBV23-1, with a weak D call TRBD1 (6 bases). TRBV23-1 is annotated as an ORF whose role is uncertain. V was trimmed by 6 bases and J by 1 base, leaving 16 bases between them. This CDR3 has 16 amino acids.

This rearrangement joins TRBV4-1 to TRBJ1-5; D remains ambiguous. Trimming pared 4 bases from V and 0 bases from J, leaving 10 bases between. This CDR3 contains 15 residues. The V gene's germline CDR1 is MGHRA and CDR2 YSYEKL. The CDR3 DNA sequence: TGCGCCAGCAGCCGGGTGAGTTCTAGCAATCAGCCCCAGCATTTT. Amino acid sequence: CASSRVSSSNQPQHF.

CDR3: CASPLGTNGYTF. CDR3 coding DNA: TGTGCCAGCCCCTTGGGGACAAATGGCTACACCTTC. The rearrangement links TRBV27 to TRBJ1-2; D perhaps matches TRBD1 (6 bases). The CDR3 loop spans 12 amino acids. V lost 8 bases, J lost 6 bases, and 13 bases lay in between. CDR1 is MNHEY, CDR2 SMNVEV, per germline (reference sequence).

V usage is TRBV28 and J usage is TRBJ1-5, with 8 bases matching TRBD1. The junction had 3 bases not matched to a gene; V was cut back by 2 bases and J by 6 bases. The CDR3 contains 14 residues. CDR1 MDHEN and CDR2 SYDVKM come from the germline V gene. CDR3 nucleotide sequence: TGTGCCAGCAGTTTAGACAGGGGCGGTCAGCCCCAGCATTTT. Encoded protein: CASSLDRGGQPQHF.

The CDR3 DNA reads TGTGCCAGCAGCTTAACCAGAAAAGAGACCCAGTACTTC. Its translation: CASSLTRKETQYF. The chain is built from TRBV7-3 and TRBJ2-5, with D uncertain. The CDR3 contains 13 residues. The V end was cut by 0 bases, the J end by 3 bases, with 5 bases between. From germline, CDR1 is SGHTA and CDR2 FQGTGA.

V is TRBV19 and J is TRBJ2-7; 10 bases line up with TRBD2. Germline assignment: CDR1 LNHDA and CDR2 SQIVND (reference sequence). J was trimmed by 6 bases and V by 3 bases; bases with no gene match: 14. The CDR3 length is 17 residues. The CDR3 coding sequence is TGTGCCAGTAGTATCAACCTAAGTAGCGGGAGGATGGCCGAGCAGTACTTC. It is translated as CASSINLSSGRMAEQYF.

This chain uses TRBV5-1 with TRBJ1-2; possible D gene TRBD1, 6 bases. V lost 7 bases and J 10 bases, leaving 20 bases between the germline ends. Germline loops: CDR1 SGHRS, CDR2 YFSETQ. This CDR3 region has 13 residues. In nucleotides, the CDR3 is TGCGCCAGCGGAACCGAAATTTACAGGGTCTACACCTTC. Its translation is CASGTEIYRVYTF.

This clone appeared once. The chain is built from TRBV5-1 and TRBJ2-2, with D hard to call. V was trimmed by 0 bases and J by 1 base, leaving 7 bases between them. The germline CDR1 and CDR2 sequences are SGHRS and YFSETQ. CDR3 size: 15 residues. The DNA for the CDR3 is TGCGCCAGCAGCTTGGACACCGTGAACACCGGGGAGCTGTTTTTT. Its translation is CASSLDTVNTGELFF.

This clone has just one count. The chain couples TRBV5-1 to TRBJ2-4; D remains unclear. This CDR3 has 11 amino acids. Germline-derived CDR1 and CDR2 are SGHRS and YFSETQ. Trimming shortened V by 0 bases and J by 9 bases, and 4 bases separated the two germline ends. The CDR3 reads CASSLEGIQYF. CDR3 DNA: TGCGCCAGCAGCTTGGAGGGCATTCAGTACTTC.

This clone showed up just once. CDR3 in amino acids: CASTERTSGSPGTQYF. DNA of the CDR3: TGTGCCAGCACCGAACGGACTAGCGGATCCCCCGGGACCCAGTACTTC. The chain employs TRBV6-6 and TRBJ2-5; 10 bases map to TRBD2. Germline CDR1 is MNHNY and CDR2 is SVGAGI (reference sequence). There are 16 residues in the CDR3. V shed 7 bases, J shed 7 bases, and the junction held 15 bases outside the gene matches.

The gene calls are TRBV2 and TRBJ1-3; D gene unclear. Trimming took off 6 bases at V and 2 bases at J, with 8 bases between the two ends. This CDR3 is built from 13 residues. The germline CDR1 and CDR2 sequences are SNHLY and FYNNEI. The CDR3 DNA reads as TGTGCCAGCAGAGGAGACGCTGGAAACACCATATATTTT. Amino acids: CASRGDAGNTIYF.

The count of this clone is one. The chain combines TRBV3-1 (or the pseudogene TRBV3-2) with TRBJ1-1, with 8 bases lining up with TRBD1. The CDR3 extends over 15 amino acids. CDR1 LGHDT and CDR2 YNNKEL come from the germline V gene (reference sequence). V lost 3 bases, J lost 6 bases, and 9 bases stayed unmatched. This CDR3 is CASSQGSGGSAEAFF. In DNA, the CDR3 is TGTGCCAGCAGCCAGGGCTCAGGGGGCAGCGCTGAAGCTTTCTTT.

CDR3 in amino acids: CASSKPGQLYNEQFF. As DNA, the CDR3 is TGTGCCAGCAGCAAACCGGGACAGCTCTACAATGAGCAGTTCTTC. The chain joins TRBV5-4 to TRBJ2-1, with 7 bases aligning to TRBD1. This CDR3 spans 15 amino acids. Germline V gene sequence: CDR1 SGHNT, CDR2 YYREEE (reference sequence). Trimming took 4 bases from V and 3 from J; bases not matched to a gene: 7.

V and J are TRBV30 and TRBJ1-5; D remains ambiguous. V lost 1 base, J lost 0 bases, and 10 bases lay in between. The CDR3 consists of 15 residues. Looked up from germline, CDR1 is GTSNPN and CDR2 is SVGIG (reference sequence). CDR3 sequence: CAWSGVPFSNQPQHF. For the CDR3, the DNA is TGTGCCTGGAGTGGTGTTCCGTTTAGCAATCAGCCCCAGCATTTT.

The V gene is TRBV27, the J gene TRBJ1-5; the D gene is possibly TRBD1 (5 bases). Trimming took off 2 bases at V and 3 bases at J, with 11 bases between the two ends. This CDR3 is built from 15 residues. The germline V gene encodes CDR1 MNHEY and CDR2 SMNVEV (reference sequence). The CDR3: CASSLPTGSNQPQHF. For the CDR3, the DNA is TGTGCCAGCAGTTTACCCACAGGCTCCAATCAGCCCCAGCATTTT.

This clone was counted a single time. The rearrangement joins TRBV28 to TRBJ1-3; D ambiguous. The CDR3 has 13 amino acids. The germline V gene has CDR1 MDHEN and CDR2 SYDVKM. Trimming stripped 5 bases from V and 2 bases from J, with 7 bases between. Here the CDR3 DNA reads TGTGCCAGCAGTAGAGTGGCTGGAAACACCATATATTTT. It yields the protein CASSRVAGNTIYF.

J is TRBJ2-7 and V is TRBV6-1; 10 positions agree with TRBD2. The CDR3 is 13 residues long. The V and J ends lost 7 bases and 7 bases, in that order; junction bases with no gene match: 7. Germline V gene sequence: CDR1 MNHNS, CDR2 SASEGT. In nucleotides, the CDR3 is TGTGCCAGCACCATAGCGGGAGGCGTTGAGCAGTACTTC. Protein: CASTIAGGVEQYF.

The chain uses TRBV3-1 (or the pseudogene TRBV3-2) and TRBJ1-2, with 8 nucleotides matching TRBD1. The CDR3 covers 14 residues. The V segment lost 0 bases and the J segment 6 bases; nucleotides outside the gene matches: 3. Germline V CDR1 and CDR2: LGHDT, YNNKEL (reference sequence). CDR3 DNA sequence: TGTGCCAGCAGCCAAGACCGGACAGGGAATGGCTACACCTTC. Translation: CASSQDRTGNGYTF.

The rearrangement links TRBV4-3 to TRBJ1-5; the D is unclear. Germline values: CDR1 LGHNA, CDR2 YSLEER. The V gene lost 0 bases and the J gene lost 5 bases, with 8 bases spanning the gap. The CDR3 length is 14 residues. In DNA, the CDR3 is TGCGCCAGCAGCCAAGAACGCAGGTATCAGCCCCAGCATTTT. It is translated as CASSQERRYQPQHF.

J is TRBJ2-5 and V is TRBV12-3 or TRBV12-4, with D hard to call. Deletions cut 1 base from V and 5 bases from J, with 8 bases between. The CDR3 sequence is 13 residues long. CDR3 sequence (DNA): TGTGCCAGCAGTTTAGGTCTGAGGGAGACCCAGTACTTC. This translates into CASSLGLRETQYF.

This clone was seen just once. The chain has TRBV19 and TRBJ2-6; 8 positions agree with TRBD1. After removal of 10 bases from V and 3 bases from J, the junction contained 11 bases not matched to a gene. The length of the CDR3 is 16 residues. Looked up from germline, CDR1 is LNHDA and CDR2 is SQIVND (reference sequence). The CDR3 nucleotides are TGTGCCACCACACCGGGACAGGCCCTTGGGGCCAACGTCCTGACTTTC. Protein product: CATTPGQALGANVLTF.

CDR3 protein: CASSFPDRTEETQYF. CDR3 nucleotide sequence: TGTGCCAGCAGTTTCCCGGACAGAACGGAGGAGACCCAGTACTTC. The rearrangement joins TRBV28 to TRBJ2-5; D might be TRBD1 (6 bases). The CDR3 consists of 15 residues. V was shortened by 3 bases and J by 5 bases, with 16 bases between the two germline ends. Germline values: CDR1 MDHEN, CDR2 SYDVKM.

J is TRBJ1-1 and V is TRBV21-1; TRBD1 was called by the table and not checked on the DNA. TRBV21-1 is described as a pseudogene. The CDR3 loop spans 13 amino acids. The CDR3 region is CASSLPKGTEAFF. CDR3 in DNA: TGTGCCAGCAGCCTCCCTAAGGGGACTGAAGCTTTCTTT.

This clone was observed a single time. The chain joins TRBV14 to TRBJ2-7, with TRBD1 matching 7 bases. Germline V gene sequence: CDR1 SGHDN, CDR2 FVKESK. The ends lost 3 bases at V and 4 bases at J; junction bases unmatched: 9. The CDR3 contains 15 residues. This CDR3 reads CASSQWTGGGYEQYF. The CDR3 region has the DNA TGTGCCAGCAGCCAGTGGACAGGTGGTGGGTACGAGCAGTACTTC. Together with reference TRBV14 and TRBJ2-7, the CDR3 gives the full variable domain: EAGVTQFPSHSVIEKGQTVTLRCDPISGHDNLYWYRRVMGKEIKFLLHFVKESKQDESGMPNNRFLAERTGGTYSTLKVQPAELEDSGVYFCASSQWTGGGYEQYFGPGTRLTVT.

This rearrangement joins TRBV28 to TRBJ1-2, with no clear D. The CDR3 loop spans 13 amino acids. Trimming cost V 2 bases and J 3 bases, with 7 bases left between them. CDR1 is MDHEN, CDR2 SYDVKM, per germline. This chain's CDR3 is CASSLNNHYGYTF. Here the CDR3 DNA reads TGTGCCAGCAGTTTAAATAATCACTATGGCTACACCTTC.

This clone was observed once. The chain combines TRBV28 with TRBJ1-5, with 10 bases that match TRBD1. Germline V gene sequence: CDR1 MDHEN, CDR2 SYDVKM. V gave up 10 bases and J gave up 2 bases; unmatched junction bases: 2. CDR3 length: 13 residues. The CDR3 loop reads CATGQGGNQPQHF. The CDR3 nucleotides are TGTGCCACCGGACAGGGGGGCAATCAGCCCCAGCATTTT.